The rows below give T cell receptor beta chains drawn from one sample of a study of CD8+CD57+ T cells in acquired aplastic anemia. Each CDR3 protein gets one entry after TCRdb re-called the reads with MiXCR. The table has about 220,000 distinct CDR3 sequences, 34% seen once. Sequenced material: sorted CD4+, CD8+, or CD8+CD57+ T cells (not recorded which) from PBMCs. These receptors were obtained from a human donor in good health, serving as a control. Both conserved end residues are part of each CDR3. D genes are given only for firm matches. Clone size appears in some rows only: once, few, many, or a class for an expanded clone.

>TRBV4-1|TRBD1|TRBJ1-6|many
CASSQVGTGDSPLHF
TGCGCCAGCAGCCAAGTAGGGACAGGGGATTCACCCCTCCACTTT
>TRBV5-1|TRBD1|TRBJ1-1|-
CASSLLGTGTEAFF
TGCGCCAGCAGCTTGCTCGGGACAGGCACTGAAGCTTTCTTT
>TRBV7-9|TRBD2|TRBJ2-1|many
CASSSTSGGAQFF
TGTGCCAGCAGCTCAACTAGCGGGGGCGCGCAGTTCTTC
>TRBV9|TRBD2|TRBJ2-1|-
CASSVLAGQVGEQFF
TGTGCCAGCAGCGTACTAGCGGGGCAAGTGGGGGAGCAGTTCTTC
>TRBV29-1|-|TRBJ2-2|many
CSVRLLAPNTGELFF
TGCAGCGTGCGGTTACTAGCACCGAACACCGGGGAGCTGTTTTTT
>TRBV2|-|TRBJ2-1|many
CASSRSVYYNEQFF
TGTGCCAGCAGCAGGTCAGTTTACTACAATGAGCAGTTCTTC
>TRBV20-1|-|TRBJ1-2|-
CSAIRGAWGYGYTF
TGCAGTGCTATTAGGGGGGCGTGGGGCTATGGCTACACCTTC
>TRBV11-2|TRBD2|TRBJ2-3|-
CASSPRLAGLTDTQYF
TGTGCCAGCAGCCCCAGACTAGCGGGGCTCACAGATACGCAGTATTTT
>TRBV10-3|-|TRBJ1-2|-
CAISGDPFAYGYTF
TGTGCCATCAGTGGAGATCCCTTTGCCTATGGCTACACCTTC
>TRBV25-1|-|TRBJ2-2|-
CASSQTGISNTGELFF
TGTGCCAGCAGCCAAACCGGGATTTCGAACACCGGGGAGCTGTTTTTT
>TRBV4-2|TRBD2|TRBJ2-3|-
CASSQGLTGGPADTQYF
TGTGCCAGCAGCCAAGGCTTGACGGGAGGGCCAGCAGATACGCAGTATTTT
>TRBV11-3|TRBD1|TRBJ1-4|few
CASSSGTGKNEKLFF
TGTGCCAGCAGCTCCGGGACAGGGAAGAATGAAAAACTGTTTTTT
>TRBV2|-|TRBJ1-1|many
CASSGQFRTEAFF
TGTGCCAGCAGTGGGCAGTTTAGGACTGAAGCTTTCTTT
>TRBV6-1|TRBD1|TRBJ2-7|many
CASRRQTGGYEQYF
TGTGCCAGCAGAAGACAGACAGGGGGCTACGAGCAGTACTTC
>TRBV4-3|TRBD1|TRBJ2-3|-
CASSGRGQTGRTDTQYF
TGCGCCAGCAGCGGAAGGGGGCAGACAGGGCGGACAGATACGCAGTATTTT
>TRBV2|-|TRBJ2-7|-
CASSPGTGAPYEQYF
TGTGCCAGCTCACCCGGGACCGGAGCCCCCTACGAGCAGTACTTC
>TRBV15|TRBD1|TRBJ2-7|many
CATSRVVGQGMYEQYF
TGTGCCACCAGCAGAGTAGTAGGACAGGGCATGTACGAGCAGTACTTC
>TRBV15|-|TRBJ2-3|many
CATSRVDRWFGVGGTDTQYF
TGTGCCACCAGCAGAGTGGATAGGTGGTTCGGGGTGGGGGGCACAGATACGCAGTATTTT
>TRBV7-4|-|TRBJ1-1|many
CASSLRPGPEAFF
TGTGCCAGCAGTCTCCGGCCCGGTCCCGAAGCTTTCTTT
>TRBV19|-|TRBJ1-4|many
CASSIVSPNRKLFF
TGTGCCAGTAGTATAGTGTCTCCCAACCGAAAACTGTTTTTT
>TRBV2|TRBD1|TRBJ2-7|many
CASTSRGGQGFLGEQYF
TGTGCCAGCACGTCCCGCGGGGGACAGGGGTTCTTAGGCGAGCAGTACTTC
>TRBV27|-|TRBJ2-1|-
CASSLRPGAVYNEQFF
TGTGCCAGCAGTTTAAGGCCGGGAGCGGTATACAATGAGCAGTTCTTC
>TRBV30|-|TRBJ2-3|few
CAWNRWGMVKDTQYF
TGTGCCTGGAATCGATGGGGTATGGTGAAAGATACGCAGTATTTT
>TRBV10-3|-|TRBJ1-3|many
CAISASPTGNTIYF
TGTGCCATCAGTGCCTCCCCGACAGGAAACACCATATATTTT
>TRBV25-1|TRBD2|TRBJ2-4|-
CASSGASGEIQYF
TGTGCCAGCAGTGGGGCTAGCGGGGAGATTCAGTACTTC
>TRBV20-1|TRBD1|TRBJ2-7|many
CSARVGQGSGEQYF
TGCAGTGCTAGAGTTGGACAGGGTTCGGGCGAGCAGTACTTC
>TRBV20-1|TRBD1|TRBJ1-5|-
CSARDRSQPQHF
TGCAGTGCCCGGGACAGAAGTCAGCCCCAGCATTTT
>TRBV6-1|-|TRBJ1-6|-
CASSPSRGPYNSPLHF
TGTGCCAGCAGCCCGTCCCGCGGCCCCTATAATTCACCCCTCCACTTT
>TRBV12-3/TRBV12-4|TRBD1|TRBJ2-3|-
CASSSDRDSLQDTQYF
TGTGCCAGCAGTTCGGACCGGGACAGCCTTCAGGATACGCAGTATTTT
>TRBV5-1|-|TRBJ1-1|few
CASRRGFVQGLTEAFF
TGCGCCAGCAGGCGGGGCTTCGTTCAGGGCCTAACTGAAGCTTTCTTT
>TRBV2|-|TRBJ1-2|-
CASPGKRGGYTF
TGTGCCAGCCCCGGAAAGAGAGGTGGCTACACCTTC
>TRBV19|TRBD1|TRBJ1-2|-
CASSHRTPGGNGYTF
TGTGCCAGTAGCCATAGAACACCAGGGGGTAATGGCTACACCTTC
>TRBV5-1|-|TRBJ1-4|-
CASSLAPDEKLFF
TGCGCCAGCAGCTTGGCCCCGGATGAAAAACTGTTTTTT
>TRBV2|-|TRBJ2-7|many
CASSETRGTPREQYF
TGTGCCAGCAGTGAGACACGGGGGACACCCCGCGAGCAGTACTTC
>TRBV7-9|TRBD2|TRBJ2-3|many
CASSLVGLAGSTDTQYF
TGTGCCAGCAGCTTAGTAGGACTAGCGGGGAGCACAGATACGCAGTATTTT
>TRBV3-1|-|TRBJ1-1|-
CASSQDRQRKAFF
TGTGCCAGCAGCCAAGATAGACAACGGAAAGCTTTCTTT
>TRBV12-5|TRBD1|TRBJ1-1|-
CASGLGQGATEAFF
TGTGCTAGTGGTTTGGGACAGGGGGCCACTGAAGCTTTCTTT
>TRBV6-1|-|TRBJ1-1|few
CASRTLSRQNTEAFF
TGTGCCAGCAGGACCCTTTCCCGACAGAACACTGAAGCTTTCTTT
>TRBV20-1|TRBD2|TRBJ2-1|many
CSAHSGAHNEQFF
TGCAGTGCTCATAGCGGGGCGCACAATGAGCAGTTCTTC
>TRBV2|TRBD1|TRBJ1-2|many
CASRGTAEGGYTF
TGTGCCAGCCGCGGGACAGCCGAGGGAGGCTACACCTTC
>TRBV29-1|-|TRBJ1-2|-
CSVLFLGGGNYGYTF
TGCAGCGTTTTATTCCTCGGGGGGGGCAACTATGGCTACACCTTC
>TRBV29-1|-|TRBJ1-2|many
CSVEDRVGYGYTF
TGCAGCGTTGAAGACAGGGTCGGGTATGGCTACACCTTC
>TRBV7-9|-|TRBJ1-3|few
CASSPSGFSGNTIYF
TGTGCCAGCAGCCCTAGCGGGTTCTCTGGAAACACCATATATTTT
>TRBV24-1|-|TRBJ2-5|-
CATSDSPGRGPRLHKTQYF
TGTGCCACCAGTGATTCCCCAGGCAGGGGACCCAGACTGCATAAGACCCAGTACTTC
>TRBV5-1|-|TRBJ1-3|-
CASSLGFQWGRNTIYF
TGCGCCAGCAGCTTGGGGTTTCAGTGGGGGCGAAACACCATATATTTT
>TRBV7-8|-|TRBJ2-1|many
CASSLRLLYNEQFF
TGTGCCAGCAGCTTAAGACTACTCTACAATGAGCAGTTCTTC
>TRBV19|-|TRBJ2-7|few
CASSIVFDGEQYF
TGTGCCAGTAGTATAGTCTTCGATGGCGAGCAGTACTTC
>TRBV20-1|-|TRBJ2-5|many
CSATNPPRVTQYF
TGCAGTGCGACCAATCCTCCGCGTGTGACCCAGTACTTC
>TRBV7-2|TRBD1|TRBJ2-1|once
CASSVGGTGHSSYNEQFF
TGTGCCAGCAGCGTAGGGGGCACAGGCCATTCCTCCTACAATGAGCAGTTCTTC
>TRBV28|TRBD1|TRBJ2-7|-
CASREQGKGSYEQYF
TGTGCCAGCAGAGAACAGGGGAAGGGGTCCTACGAGCAGTACTTC
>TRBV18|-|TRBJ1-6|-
CASSPLQGDNSPLHF
TGTGCCAGCTCACCACTCCAGGGCGATAATTCACCCCTCCACTTT
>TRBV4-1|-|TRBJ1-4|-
CASSQGRFNEKLFF
TGCGCCAGCAGCCAGGGACGGTTTAATGAAAAACTGTTTTTT
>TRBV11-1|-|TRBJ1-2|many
CASSLMPQGANYGYTF
TGTGCCAGCAGCTTAATGCCCCAGGGTGCTAACTATGGCTACACCTTC
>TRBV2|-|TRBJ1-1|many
CASSDREVDTEAFF
TGTGCCAGCAGTGACAGGGAGGTTGACACTGAAGCTTTCTTT
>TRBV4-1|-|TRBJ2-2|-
CASSQVPFGGELFF
TGCGCCAGCAGCCAAGTCCCCTTTGGGGGGGAGCTGTTTTTT
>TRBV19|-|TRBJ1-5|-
CASGISGQRPRHF
TGTGCCAGTGGTATTTCGGGTCAGAGGCCCCGGCATTTT
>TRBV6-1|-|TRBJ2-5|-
CASSKNRSSLQETQYF
TGTGCCAGCAGTAAAAACAGGTCCTCCCTCCAAGAGACCCAGTACTTC
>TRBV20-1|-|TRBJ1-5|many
CSVQDSSNQPQHF
TGCAGTGTTCAGGACAGCTCCAATCAGCCCCAGCATTTT